The rows below give T cell receptor beta chains drawn from one sample of a study of T cells after yellow fever vaccination. TCRdb reanalysed the 5' RACE reads using MiXCR and keeps one entry per CDR3 protein. In the table there are 250,000 or so distinct CDR3 sequences, around 3.5% of which are singletons. This specimen was PBMCs, taken 15 days after the yellow fever booster vaccination. These receptors originate from a man aged 18 to 35 who received the YFV17D yellow fever vaccine. The CDR3 runs from the conserved cysteine through the conserved F or W. Fields, in order: V gene, J gene, CDR3 protein.

TRBV7-9	TRBJ2-7	CASSLFPGTYEQYF
TRBV15	TRBJ2-7	CATSTGLANEQYF
TRBV20-1	TRBJ2-5	CSASRGGETQYF
TRBV29-1	TRBJ2-3	CSGTPISTDTQYF
TRBV28	TRBJ1-6	CASGRDRGLAPLHF
TRBV20-1	TRBJ2-3	CSASRTSGGTSTDTQYF
TRBV7-6	TRBJ1-5	CASSLEGGGHLSNQPQHF
TRBV20-1	TRBJ1-5	CSARRHNQPQHF
TRBV5-1	TRBJ2-7	CASSLRPGGSYEQYF
TRBV7-3	TRBJ2-3	CASSLRQGSIGTQYF
TRBV10-3	TRBJ2-3	CAIRQSGGAYTQYF
TRBV7-8	TRBJ1-1	CASSLDPMGTEAFF
TRBV20-1	TRBJ2-1	CSASEGTNEQFF